This record concerns one T cell receptor (beta chain) sequence. This sample is part of a study of a mutant IDH1 vaccine in newly diagnosed glioma. Germline assignment: CDR1 MNHEY and CDR2 SMNVEV (reference sequence). V was trimmed by 8 bases and J by 9 bases, leaving 17 bases between them. The CDR3 spans 14 residues. Clones were sequenced by immunoSEQ multiplex PCR, and TCRdb holds only the in-frame ones, with some missing. The sample includes around 87,000 clones, about four fifths of them seen just once. This sample's time point: baseline, week 1 (first vaccination visit). The treatment here: pre-vaccination baseline after standard-of-care therapy.

V and J are TRBV27 and TRBJ1-6, with no clear D. The origin of this receptor is a woman aged 50 to 60 with glioma. The source was PBMCs, collected from a glioma patient treated with radiotherapy, temozolomide or both. The CDR3 DNA follows: TGTGCCAGCGGCCCAAGCGGCTCGCCTTCACCCCTCCACTTT. It specifies CASGPSGSPSPLHF.